This TCR beta chain was retrieved from a study of vaccination effects on CD4 cells after COVID-19. The overall study: Post-vaccine sampling occurred a median 72 days after the second dose.

Produced via immunoSEQ multiplex PCR; TCRdb's table is partial and in-frame only. The sample shows some 23,000 clones, about 70% of them seen only once. General observations from the study: Late post-vaccination, clones induced by infection and those induced by vaccine underwent marked clonal contraction.

Prior to sequencing, the ViraFEST assay stimulated PBMC with viral peptide pools, which expanded the antigen-specific CD4+ T cells. Following 10 days of culture, CD4+ T cells were isolated. Each participant was administered two doses of either the BNT162b2 or the mRNA-1273 vaccine. Every well housed roughly 2.1 million PBMC, which grew in culture alongside around 10 IU/ml IL-2 and roughly 9.8 ug/ml peptides. The authors exchanged half the medium for IL-2 medium on days 3 and 7. On this clone: Its target is not known.

The sequence was collected from a human donor who received a COVID-19 vaccine. Source: CD4+ T cells from PBMCs cultured with SARS-CoV-2 spike peptides, taken after COVID-19 vaccination.

The CDR3 nucleotides read TGTGCCAGCAGCCGGGTGGGGGCCGGGGAGCTGTTTTTT. This encodes CASSRVGAGELFF. V usage is TRBV3-1 (or the pseudogene TRBV3-2) and J usage is TRBJ2-2; possibly TRBD1 or TRBD2 for D (5 bases each). From germline, CDR1 is LGHDT and CDR2 YNNKEL (reference sequence). V shed 4 bases and J shed 6 bases, with 9 bases lying between them. The CDR3 runs to 13 residues.